This T cell receptor (beta chain) is drawn from a study of regulatory T cells in long-lasting Graves disease. The study, taken as a whole, reports: There was favoring of TRBV28, TRBJ1-2 and TRBJ2-5 in persistent disease. Relative to newly diagnosed Graves' patients, persistent ones had lower TCR diversity.

This clonotype was counted many times. The antigen is not known. HTBI primers from iRepertoire and Arm-PCR of CDR3 regions yielded the TCR beta libraries. TCRdb redid the calling of the multiplex PCR reads with MiXCR, one entry per CDR3 protein. This sample yields 500,000 or so distinct CDR3 sequences, of which roughly 17% are seen a single time; less than 15% belongs to the top ten. Sample time point: newly diagnosed GD, antithyroid drugs for less than 3 months. There was RNA extracted from PBMCs, and the TCR library was made from it. American Thyroid Association guidelines defined Graves' disease diagnosis. This CDR3 contains 13 residues. V lost 4 bases and J lost 2, with 7 bases in between. Per germline, CDR1 SNHLY and CDR2 FYNNEI. These data are also associated with another study on T cells in Graves' hyperthyroidism and ophthalmopathy. Per that paper: Blood samples included most of the expanded thyroid clonotypes exceeding 0.001.

The rearrangement uses TRBV2 and TRBJ2-3, with no clear D. This receptor was obtained from a middle-aged man with Graves disease. This specimen consisted of peripheral blood mononuclear cells (PBMCs), obtained at new diagnosis, from a patient treated with antithyroid drugs. Here the CDR3 DNA reads TGTGCCAGCAGTGGGACCCTCACAGATACGCAGTATTTT. Translated, it gives CASSGTLTDTQYF.